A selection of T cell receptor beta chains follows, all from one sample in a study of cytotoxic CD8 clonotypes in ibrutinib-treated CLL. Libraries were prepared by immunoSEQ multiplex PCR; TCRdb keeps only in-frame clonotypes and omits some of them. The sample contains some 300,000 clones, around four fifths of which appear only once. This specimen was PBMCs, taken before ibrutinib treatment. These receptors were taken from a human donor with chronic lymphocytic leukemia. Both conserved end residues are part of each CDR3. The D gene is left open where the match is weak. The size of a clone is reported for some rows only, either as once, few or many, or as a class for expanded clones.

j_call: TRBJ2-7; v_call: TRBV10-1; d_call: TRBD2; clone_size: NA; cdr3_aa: CASSESSGDLQEQYF; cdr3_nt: TGCGCCAGCAGTGAGTCTAGCGGGGACCTACAGGAGCAGTACTTC
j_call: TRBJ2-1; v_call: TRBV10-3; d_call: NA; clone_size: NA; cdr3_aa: CAIKTAWPNEQFF; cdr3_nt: TGTGCCATCAAAACGGCCTGGCCAAATGAGCAGTTCTTC
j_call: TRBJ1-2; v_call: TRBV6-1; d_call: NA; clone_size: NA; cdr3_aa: CASRRASYGYTF; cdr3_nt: TGTGCCAGCAGAAGGGCTTCCTATGGCTACACCTTC
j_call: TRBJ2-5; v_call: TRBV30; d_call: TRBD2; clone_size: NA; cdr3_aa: CAWRSSGRAIQETQYF; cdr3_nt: TGTGCCTGGAGAAGCAGCGGGAGGGCGATCCAAGAGACCCAGTACTTC
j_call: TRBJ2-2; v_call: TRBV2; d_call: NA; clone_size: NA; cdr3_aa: CASSGRSRIPSQETTNTGELFF; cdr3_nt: TGTGCCAGCAGTGGTAGGAGTAGGATCCCCAGCCAGGAAACGACGAACACCGGGGAGCTGTTTTTT
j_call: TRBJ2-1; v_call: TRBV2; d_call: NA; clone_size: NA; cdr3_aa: CASIRLGISYNEQFF; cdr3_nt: TGTGCCAGCATACGCCTCGGGATCTCCTACAATGAGCAGTTCTTC
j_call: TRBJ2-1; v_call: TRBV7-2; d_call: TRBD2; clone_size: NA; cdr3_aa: CASTPSSGAYNEQFF; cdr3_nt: TGTGCCAGCACCCCTTCTAGCGGTGCCTACAATGAGCAGTTCTTC
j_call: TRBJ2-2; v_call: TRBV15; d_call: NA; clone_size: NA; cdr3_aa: CATSITPYVNTGELFF; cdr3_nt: TGTGCCACCAGCATTACACCCTACGTGAACACCGGGGAGCTGTTTTTT
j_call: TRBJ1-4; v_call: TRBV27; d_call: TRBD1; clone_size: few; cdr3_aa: CASRRTGANEKLFF; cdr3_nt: TGTGCCAGCAGGCGGACAGGAGCTAATGAAAAACTGTTTTTT
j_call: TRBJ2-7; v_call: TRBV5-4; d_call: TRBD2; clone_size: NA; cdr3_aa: CASSPGLAERYEQYF; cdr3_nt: TGTGCCAGCAGCCCGGGACTAGCGGAGAGGTACGAGCAGTACTTC
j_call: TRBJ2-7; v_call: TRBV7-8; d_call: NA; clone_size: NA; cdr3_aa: CASSLRRAYEQYF; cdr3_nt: TGTGCCAGCAGCTTAAGGAGAGCCTACGAGCAGTACTTC
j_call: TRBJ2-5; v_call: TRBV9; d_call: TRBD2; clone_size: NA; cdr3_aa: CASSPRLAGAQETQYF; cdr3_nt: TGTGCCAGCAGCCCCCGGCTAGCGGGGGCACAAGAGACCCAGTACTTC
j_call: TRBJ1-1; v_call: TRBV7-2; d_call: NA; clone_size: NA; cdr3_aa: CASSLERVYPEAFF; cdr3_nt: TGTGCCAGCAGCTTAGAGAGGGTATATCCTGAAGCTTTCTTT
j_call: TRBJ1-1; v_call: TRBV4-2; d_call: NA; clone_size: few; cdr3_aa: CASSRLQGPNEAFF; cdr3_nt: TGTGCCAGCAGCCGACTACAGGGTCCCAATGAAGCTTTCTTT
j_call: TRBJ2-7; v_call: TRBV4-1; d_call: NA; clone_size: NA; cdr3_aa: CASSQAHRVDEQYF; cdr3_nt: TGCGCCAGCAGCCAAGCCCACAGGGTGGACGAGCAGTACTTC
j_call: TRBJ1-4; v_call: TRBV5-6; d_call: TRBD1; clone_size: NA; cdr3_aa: CASSTGDRYNEKLFF; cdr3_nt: TGTGCCAGCAGCACAGGGGACAGATACAATGAAAAACTGTTTTTT
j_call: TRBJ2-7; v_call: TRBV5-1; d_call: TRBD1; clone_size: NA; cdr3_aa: CASSLGDSNYEQYF; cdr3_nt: TGCGCCAGCAGCTTGGGGGACAGCAACTACGAGCAGTACTTC
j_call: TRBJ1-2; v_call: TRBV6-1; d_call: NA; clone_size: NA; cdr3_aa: CASRVGYGYTF; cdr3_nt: TGTGCCAGCAGGGTAGGCTATGGCTACACCTTC
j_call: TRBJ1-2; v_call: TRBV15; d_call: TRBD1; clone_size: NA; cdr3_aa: CATSREYPRGPYGYTF; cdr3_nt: TGTGCCACCAGCAGAGAGTACCCCAGGGGGCCCTATGGCTACACCTTC
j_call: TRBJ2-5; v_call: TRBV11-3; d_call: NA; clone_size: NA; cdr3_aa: CASSPGTSLSETQYF; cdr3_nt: TGTGCCAGCAGCCCGGGGACTTCCCTTTCGGAGACCCAGTACTTC
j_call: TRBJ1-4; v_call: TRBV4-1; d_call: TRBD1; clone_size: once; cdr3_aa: CASSPGQGREKLFF; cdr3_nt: TGCGCCAGCAGCCCGGGACAGGGAAGAGAAAAACTGTTTTTT
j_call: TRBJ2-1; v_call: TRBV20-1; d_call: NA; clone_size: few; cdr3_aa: CSANYNEQFF; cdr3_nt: TGCAGTGCTAATTACAATGAGCAGTTCTTC
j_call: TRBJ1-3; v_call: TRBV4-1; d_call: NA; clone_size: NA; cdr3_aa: CASSQVLGVSGNTIYF; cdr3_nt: TGCGCCAGCAGCCAAGTTCTAGGCGTCTCTGGAAACACCATATATTTT
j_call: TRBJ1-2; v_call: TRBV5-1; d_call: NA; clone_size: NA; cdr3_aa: CASTQGPGHGYTF; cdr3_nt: TGCGCCAGTACTCAGGGGCCCGGCCATGGCTACACCTTC
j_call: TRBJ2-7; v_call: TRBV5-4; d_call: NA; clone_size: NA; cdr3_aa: CASSNPDSYSYEQYF; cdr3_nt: TGTGCCAGCAGCAACCCGGACAGCTACTCCTACGAGCAGTACTTC
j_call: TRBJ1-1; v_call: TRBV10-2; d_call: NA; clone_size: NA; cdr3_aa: CASSYPRDRRDEAFF; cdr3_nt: TGCGCCAGCAGCTACCCAAGAGATAGACGGGACGAAGCTTTCTTT
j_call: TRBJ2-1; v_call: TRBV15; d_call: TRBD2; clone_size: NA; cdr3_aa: CATSAQGLAGGPIYNEQFF; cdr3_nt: TGTGCCACCAGTGCACAGGGACTAGCGGGAGGGCCGATCTACAATGAGCAGTTCTTC
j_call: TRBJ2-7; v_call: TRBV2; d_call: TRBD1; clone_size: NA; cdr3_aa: CASSSTPGQGSDEQYF; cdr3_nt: TGTGCCAGCAGTTCAACACCGGGACAGGGGTCAGACGAGCAGTACTTC
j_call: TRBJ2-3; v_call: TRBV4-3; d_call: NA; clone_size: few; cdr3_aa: CASSQDPSGGGTQYF; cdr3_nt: TGCGCCAGCAGCCAAGATCCGTCGGGGGGCGGAACGCAGTATTTT
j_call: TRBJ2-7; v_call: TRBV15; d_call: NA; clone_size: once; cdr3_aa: CATSVQGNYEQYF; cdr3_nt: TGTGCCACCAGCGTCCAGGGGAACTACGAGCAGTACTTC
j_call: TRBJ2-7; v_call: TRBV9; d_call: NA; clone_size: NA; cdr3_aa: CASSSRLFSYEQYF; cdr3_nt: TGTGCCAGCAGCTCAAGACTTTTCTCCTACGAGCAGTACTTC
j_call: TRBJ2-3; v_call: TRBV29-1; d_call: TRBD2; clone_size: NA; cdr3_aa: CSVSLAGGTDTQYF; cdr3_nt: TGCAGCGTGTCATTAGCGGGAGGTACAGATACGCAGTATTTT
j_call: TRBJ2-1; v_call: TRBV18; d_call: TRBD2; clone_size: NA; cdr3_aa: CASSQTGTRYNEQFF; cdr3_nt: TGTGCCAGCTCACAAACCGGGACTAGATACAATGAGCAGTTCTTC